One and the same sample provided the 14 T cell receptor beta chains below, sequenced in a study of shared clonotypes between healthy human individuals. Clones were sequenced by immunoSEQ multiplex PCR, and TCRdb holds only the in-frame ones, with some missing. This table holds roughly 2 million clones, under 97% found once. The sequenced sample consisted of naive CD4+ T cells sorted from blood. Subset reported: CD45RA+ positively selected. The receptors originated from a man aged 18 to 29 in good health.

The J gene is TRBJ1-6, the V gene TRBV28; D remains unclear. The CDR3 loop spans 11 amino acids. V lost 6 bases to trimming and J lost 5 bases, with 2 bases between them. Germline CDR1 is MDHEN and CDR2 is SYDVKM. The CDR3 nucleotides are TGTGCCAGCAGGAATAATTCACCCCTCCACTTT. It encodes CASRNNSPLHF.

In nucleotides, the CDR3 is TGTGCCAGCAGCCGGGACGGGATCCAAGAGACCCAGTACTTC. Amino acids: CASSRDGIQETQYF. V usage is TRBV5-4 and J usage is TRBJ2-5; the D call may be TRBD1 or TRBD2 (5 bases each). The CDR3 covers 14 residues. Germline V gives CDR1 SGHNT, CDR2 YYREEE (reference sequence). The V end was cut by 4 bases, the J end by 1 base, with 11 bases between.

On this clone: The identical CDR3 is also encoded by other nucleotide sequences in the sample. The chain recombines TRBV11-3 with TRBJ2-2; no clear D. Deletions cut 5 bases from V and 1 base from J, with 8 bases between. Per the germline V gene, CDR1 is SGHNT and CDR2 is YENEEA. The CDR3 contains 14 residues. In nucleotides, the CDR3 is TGTGCCAGCAGCCTGGGTTTGAACACCGGGGAGCTGTTTTTT. Amino acids: CASSLGLNTGELFF. Looking up the rest from reference TRBV11-3 and TRBJ2-2 gives the full variable domain: EAGVVQSPRYKIIEKKQPVAFWCNPISGHNTLYWYLQNLGQGPELLIRYENEEAVDDSQLPKDRFSAERLKGVDSTLKIQPAELGDSAVYLCASSLGLNTGELFFGEGSRLTVL.

Concerning this clone: The same CDR3 also results from other DNA sequences found in this sample. The rearrangement uses TRBV27 and TRBJ1-1; D is ambiguous. The V gene lost 4 bases and the J gene lost 5 bases, with 11 bases spanning the gap. Germline V gene lookup returns CDR1 MNHEY and CDR2 SMNVEV (reference sequence). The CDR3 runs to 13 residues. The CDR3 sequence: CASSWVGGTEAFF. For the CDR3, the DNA is TGTGCCAGCAGTTGGGTGGGTGGTACTGAAGCTTTCTTT.

The chain carries TRBV7-2 and TRBJ2-7; 10 bases match TRBD2. The germline CDR1 and CDR2 sequences are SGHTA and FQGNSA. The CDR3 sequence is 17 residues long. With V trimmed by 2 bases and J by 1 base, 8 bases remained unmatched. The CDR3 protein is CASSLPLAGGPSYEQYF. In DNA form, the CDR3 reads TGTGCCAGCAGCTTACCGTTAGCGGGAGGACCTTCCTACGAGCAGTACTTC.

The rearrangement joins TRBV11-2 to TRBJ1-1; weak D call: TRBD1 (5 bases). The CDR3 is 16 amino acids. Germline V gives CDR1 SGHAT, CDR2 FQNNGV. With 1 base removed from V and 4 bases from J, the gap between germline ends came to 16 bases. CDR3 DNA: TGTGCCAGCAGCTTAGTCAGGGCACCCTATGCCACTGAAGCTTTCTTT. Translated: CASSLVRAPYATEAFF.

This chain joins TRBV18 and TRBJ1-2; 7 bases map to TRBD1. V was clipped by 3 bases and J by 3 bases; unmatched bases: 10. The CDR3 is made up of 16 amino acids. Per the germline V gene, CDR1 is KGHSH and CDR2 is LQKENI. The CDR3 sequence is CASSPSLGTDYYGYTF. Written as DNA, the CDR3 is TGTGCCAGCTCACCCAGCCTAGGGACAGACTACTATGGCTACACCTTC.

This rearrangement joins TRBV5-1 to TRBJ2-3, with a possible D match to TRBD2 (6 bases). Germline V CDR1 and CDR2: SGHRS, YFSETQ. With 5 bases removed from V and 0 bases from J, the gap between germline ends came to 16 bases. The CDR3 consists of 16 residues. CDR3 sequence: CASSGRFPLSTDTQYF. Here the CDR3 DNA reads TGCGCCAGCAGTGGGAGGTTCCCATTAAGCACAGATACGCAGTATTTT.

Of note for this clone: The sample holds other DNA sequences that translate to the same CDR3. J is TRBJ2-7 and V is TRBV7-2, with D unclear. Per germline, CDR1 SGHTA and CDR2 FQGNSA. The V and J ends lost 1 base and 3 bases respectively, with 7 bases between them. This CDR3 is 13 amino acids long. The CDR3, as DNA: TGTGCCAGCAGCTTAGGTACTGTCTACGAGCAGTACTTC. It yields the protein CASSLGTVYEQYF.

The rearrangement joins TRBV19 to TRBJ2-5; 8 nucleotides agree with TRBD1. The CDR3 has 14 amino acids. Germline CDR1 and CDR2: LNHDA and SQIVND (reference sequence). J was trimmed by 5 bases and V by 5 bases; bases with no gene match: 7. The CDR3 loop is CASSPGQGSETQYF. CDR3 coding DNA: TGTGCCAGTAGTCCAGGACAGGGATCGGAGACCCAGTACTTC. Full variable domain (remainder filled in from reference TRBV19 and TRBJ2-5): DGGITQSPKYLFRKEGQNVTLSCEQNLNHDAMYWYRQDPGQGLRLIYYSQIVNDFQKGDIAEGYSVSREKKESFPLTVTSAQKNPTAFYLCASSPGQGSETQYFGPGTRLLVL.

The gene calls are TRBV7-9 and TRBJ2-3; 7 bases are shared with TRBD2. The CDR3 length is 18 residues. Germline trimming cut 0 bases from V and 2 bases from J; bases unmatched to any gene: 11. In germline, CDR1 is SEHNR, CDR2 FQNEAQ (reference sequence). This CDR3 reads CASSLASGGFQTTDTQYF. CDR3 in DNA: TGTGCCAGCAGCTTAGCATCGGGAGGCTTTCAGACCACAGATACGCAGTATTTT.

The chain links TRBV6-1 to TRBJ2-7, with 10 bases that match TRBD1. The CDR3 sequence is 14 residues long. Per germline, CDR1 MNHNS and CDR2 SASEGT. V gave up 5 bases and J gave up 5 bases; unmatched junction bases: 6. In DNA form, the CDR3 reads TGTGCCAGCAGTCAGGGACAGGGGAGGGACGAGCAGTACTTC. Translated, it gives CASSQGQGRDEQYF.

The chain uses TRBV5-1 and TRBJ1-6, with 9 bases that match TRBD1. Unmatched junction bases numbered 11, after V lost 9 bases and J lost 7 bases. Per germline, CDR1 SGHRS and CDR2 YFSETQ. The CDR3 loop spans 15 amino acids. CDR3 DNA sequence: TGCGCCAACTTGGACAGGGGCCCTCTCAATTCACCCCTCCACTTT. This sequence encodes CANLDRGPLNSPLHF.

CDR3 DNA: TGTGCCAGCAGGATTCTATTCTCCTATAATTCACCCCTCCACTTT. Translated, it gives CASRILFSYNSPLHF. V usage is TRBV2 and J usage is TRBJ1-6; no reliable D call. There are 15 residues in the CDR3. The germline V gene has CDR1 SNHLY and CDR2 FYNNEI. V was pared by 6 bases and J by 0 bases, with 9 bases between. Full variable domain (outside the CDR3, taken from reference TRBV2 and TRBJ1-6): EPEVTQTPSHQVTQMGQEVILRCVPISNHLYFYWYRQILGQKVEFLVSFYNNEISEKSEIFDDQFSVERPDGSNFTLKIRSTKLEDSAMYFCASRILFSYNSPLHFGNGTRLTVT.